This T cell receptor (beta chain) was identified during a study of T-cell reconstitution after alpha-beta-depleted transplantation in children. This clonotype has only a few counts. TCRbeta library preparation incorporated unique molecular identifiers. One entry per CDR3 protein results from TCRdb running MiXCR on the PCR reads. The table records about 500,000 distinct CDR3 sequences, around a third of them present only once. The source is a human donor who donated a stem cell graft to a child with aplastic anemia. This material consisted of PBMCs from the stem cell graft donor, taken from the stem cell graft.

The CDR3 here is CASSLNDRLNTEAFF. DNA for the CDR3: TGTGCCAGCAGCTTAAATGACAGACTGAACACTGAAGCTTTCTTT. This chain uses TRBV5-6 with TRBJ1-1; D may be TRBD1 (5 bases). The V gene's germline CDR1 is SGHDT and CDR2 YYEEEE. This CDR3 region has 15 residues. V was pared by 2 bases and J by 0 bases, with 11 bases between. Variable domain in full (rest from reference TRBV5-6 and TRBJ1-1): DAGVTQSPTHLIKTRGQQVTLRCSPKSGHDTVSWYQQALGQGPQFIFQYYEEEERQRGNFPDRFSGHQFPNYSSELNVNALLLGDSALYLCASSLNDRLNTEAFFGQGTRLTVV.